This TCR beta chain emerged from a study of control samples from healthy donors and cancer patients. CDR1 is ENHRY, CDR2 SYGVKD, per germline. The CDR3 length is 18 residues. V was clipped by 1 base and J by 2 bases; unmatched bases: 7. Measured with immunoSEQ multiplex PCR; TCRdb has only the in-frame clones, and not every one. The repertoire consists of around 130,000 clones, with 85% to 90% occurring once and the leading ten covering around 10%. The sequenced sample was blood. The rearrangement uses TRBV10-3 and TRBJ2-2, with 10 positions matching TRBD2. The TCR originated in a man younger than 45 in good health. The CDR3 DNA reads TGTGCCATCAGTGAGTTGGGGCTAGCGGGGGCAAACACCGGGGAGCTGTTTTTT. It is translated as CAISELGLAGANTGELFF.